The TCR beta chain under discussion was sequenced for a study of memory CD4+ T cells and cytomegalovirus serostatus. About the research overall: Donors were healthy Belgian adults, several CMV seropositive and under 30 seronegative.

Notes on this clone: Its matching antigen is unknown.

Libraries were prepared by immunoSEQ multiplex PCR; TCRdb keeps only in-frame clonotypes and omits some of them. The table records under 85,000 clones, approximately 78% of them present only once. Study findings and constraints: A US-trained random forest predicted CMV serostatus with median AUC around 0.93.

The sort gate was single viable CD3+CD4+CD8-CD45RO+ cells for memory CD4+ T cells. CMV serostatus came from serum IgG against pp150, pp28, p38, p52. Total CD4+ T cells were enriched by CD4 positive selection. The sequence was collected from an adult in good health and CMV-seropositive. The sequenced material came from memory CD4+ T cells from blood.

This chain's CDR3 is CSARVGVGYTF. Here the CDR3 DNA reads TGCAGTGCTAGAGTAGGGGTGGGCTACACCTTC. The chain combines TRBV20-1 with TRBJ1-2; D might be TRBD1 (5 bases). Germline V gives CDR1 DFQATT, CDR2 SNEGSKA (reference sequence). V was shortened by 1 base and J by 8 bases, with 8 bases between the two germline ends. The CDR3 has 11 residues.